The 19 T cell receptor beta chains below were found in one sample sequenced in a study of CD8 T cells in ankylosing spondylitis. TCRdb re-analysed the 5' RACE reads in MiXCR, keeping a single row per CDR3 protein. The table shows roughly 260,000 distinct CDR3 sequences, with 20% occurring only once. The sequencing input was blood, either unsorted or a sorted T cell fraction (not recorded which). The origin of the receptors is a male donor with ankylosing spondylitis or in good health (not recorded which).

This clonotype has just a few counts. V usage is TRBV29-1 and J usage is TRBJ1-1; 10 positions match TRBD1. The ends lost 4 bases at V and 4 bases at J; junction bases unmatched: 6. There are 14 residues in the CDR3. Per the germline V gene, CDR1 is SQVTM and CDR2 is ANQGSEA. The DNA for the CDR3 is TGCAGCGTTGGACCGACAGGGGGCTTCACTGAAGCTTTCTTT. The encoded protein is CSVGPTGGFTEAFF.

This clonotype was seen a few times. The chain links TRBV5-6 to TRBJ1-4; the D gene is possibly TRBD1 (5 bases). CDR1 SGHDT and CDR2 YYEEEE come from the germline V gene. The CDR3 has 14 amino acids. With 0 bases removed from V and 6 bases from J, the gap between germline ends came to 9 bases. The CDR3 loop reads CASSLAGEDEKLFF. In DNA, the CDR3 is TGTGCCAGCAGCTTGGCGGGGGAGGATGAAAAACTGTTTTTT.

The rearrangement uses TRBV6-1 and TRBJ2-1; tentative D call: TRBD2 (6 bases). This CDR3 has 14 residues. V gave up 6 bases and J gave up 3 bases, with 12 bases separating them. From germline, CDR1 is MNHNS and CDR2 SASEGT. The CDR3 spells CASRSGGDYNEQFF. The CDR3, as DNA: TGTGCCAGCAGATCTGGCGGGGACTACAATGAGCAGTTCTTC.

This chain links TRBV10-3 with TRBJ2-4; D may be TRBD1 (5 bases). CDR1 and CDR2 from the germline V gene are ENHRY and SYGVKD. Trimming left V 3 bases short and J 4 bases short, with 7 bases between. The CDR3 length is 13 residues. The CDR3 nucleotides are TGTGCCATCAGTGATAAGGGGAAAAACATTCAGTACTTC. Translation: CAISDKGKNIQYF.

V and J are TRBV30 and TRBJ2-1; possible D gene TRBD2, 6 bases. The CDR3 length is 16 residues. Germline CDR1 and CDR2: GTSNPN and SVGIG (reference sequence). V lost 0 bases and J lost 0, with 12 bases in between. For the CDR3, the DNA is TGTGCCTGGAGTGTACCGGGACTGCGCTCCTACAATGAGCAGTTCTTC. Encoded protein: CAWSVPGLRSYNEQFF.

The CDR3 DNA is TGCGCCAGCAGCTTGTGGCCCCTAGGGGCGGCAGTTATAGAGACCCAGTACTTC. Its protein product is CASSLWPLGAAVIETQYF. The J gene is TRBJ2-5, the V gene TRBV5-1, with a possible D match to TRBD1 (5 bases). The CDR3 consists of 18 residues. The germline V and J ends were trimmed by 1 base and 4 bases, with 23 bases remaining between them. From germline, CDR1 is SGHRS and CDR2 YFSETQ.

The CDR3 protein is CASRKQGDSNQPQHF. The CDR3 DNA follows: TGTGCCAGCAGGAAACAGGGAGATAGCAATCAGCCCCAGCATTTT. The V and J genes are TRBV12-3 or TRBV12-4 and TRBJ1-5; D may be TRBD1 (6 bases). Trimming took off 6 bases at V and 0 bases at J, with 12 bases between the two ends. The CDR3 has 15 residues.

The genes are TRBV10-3 and TRBJ1-5, with 7 bases fitting TRBD1. This CDR3 has 17 amino acids. Germline trimming cut 10 bases from V and 0 bases from J; bases unmatched to any gene: 15. CDR1 is ENHRY, CDR2 SYGVKD, per germline. The CDR3 nucleotides are TGTGCCACCCTGGGGGGACAGCCCGTTAATAGCAATCAGCCCCAGCATTTT. Protein: CATLGGQPVNSNQPQHF.

The rearrangement uses TRBV6-1 and TRBJ2-4; 9 bases are shared with TRBD1. The V and J ends lost 6 bases and 9 bases, in that order; junction bases with no gene match: 9. The germline gives CDR1 MNHNS, CDR2 SASEGT. CDR3 length equals 14 residues. DNA for the CDR3: TGTGCCAGCAGGACGAGAGGACAGGGGTTCATTCAGTACTTC. Protein product: CASRTRGQGFIQYF.

This clonotype was observed a few times. The chain joins TRBV5-1 to TRBJ1-2, with a tentative D call TRBD1 (6 bases). CDR1 and CDR2 (germline): SGHRS, YFSETQ. The CDR3 runs to 18 residues. The germline V and J ends were trimmed by 0 bases and 3 bases, with 21 bases remaining between them. The CDR3 coding sequence is TGCGCCAGCAGCTTGGAGGGGACACCGCTTCCCGGTGACTATGGCTACACCTTC. Protein: CASSLEGTPLPGDYGYTF. The entire variable domain, with the rest obtained from reference TRBV5-1 and TRBJ1-2, is as follows: KAGVTQTPRYLIKTRGQQVTLSCSPISGHRSVSWYQQTPGQGLQFLFEYFSETQRNKGNFPGRFSGRQFSNSRSEMNVSTLELGDSALYLCASSLEGTPLPGDYGYTFGSGTRLTVV.

The J gene is TRBJ1-1, the V gene TRBV3-1; D is unresolved. From germline, CDR1 is LGHDT and CDR2 YNNKEL (reference sequence). The CDR3 is 12 residues long. V was trimmed by 2 bases and J by 4 bases, leaving 5 bases between them. CDR3 DNA sequence: TGTGCCAGCAGCCAATTGAGCACTGAAGCTTTCTTT. Translating it yields CASSQLSTEAFF. Full variable domain (remainder filled in from reference TRBV3-1 and TRBJ1-1): DTAVSQTPKYLVTQMGNDKSIKCEQNLGHDTMYWYKQDSKKFLKIMFSYNNKELIINETVPNRFSPKSPDKAHLNLHINSLELGDSAVYFCASSQLSTEAFFGQGTRLTVV.

V is TRBV6-5 and J is TRBJ1-6; tentatively, D is TRBD1 (6 bases). The germline CDR1 and CDR2 sequences are MNHEY and SVGAGI. Trimming stripped 0 bases from V and 7 bases from J, with 13 bases between. This CDR3 region has 16 residues. In DNA form, the CDR3 reads TGTGCCAGCAGTTACTCAAACAGGGTAGTGAATTCACCCCTCCACTTT. Its translation: CASSYSNRVVNSPLHF.

This clonotype was picked up many times. This chain links TRBV5-1 with TRBJ1-2; D is perhaps TRBD1 (5 bases). V was trimmed by 4 bases and J by 8 bases, leaving 12 bases between them. The CDR3 loop spans 12 amino acids. The germline V gene has CDR1 SGHRS and CDR2 YFSETQ. Here the CDR3 DNA reads TGCGCCAGCAGCCGGGGCGGGGAAGGCTACACCTTC. This translates into CASSRGGEGYTF. The entire variable domain, with the rest obtained from reference TRBV5-1 and TRBJ1-2, is as follows: KAGVTQTPRYLIKTRGQQVTLSCSPISGHRSVSWYQQTPGQGLQFLFEYFSETQRNKGNFPGRFSGRQFSNSRSEMNVSTLELGDSALYLCASSRGGEGYTFGSGTRLTVV.

This chain joins TRBV15 and TRBJ1-5; D call uncertain. Germline lookup yields CDR1 LNHNV and CDR2 YYDKDF (reference sequence). The CDR3 contains 16 residues. V lost 2 bases to trimming and J lost 3 bases, with 14 bases between them. CDR3 DNA: TGTGCCACCAGCAGATTCGTCGGCCAGCTCAATCAGCCCCAGCATTTT. Protein: CATSRFVGQLNQPQHF.

The chain employs TRBV6-1 and TRBJ1-4, with 8 positions matching TRBD1. V gave up 6 bases and J gave up 7 bases; unmatched junction bases: 10. Germline CDR1 and CDR2: MNHNS and SASEGT. CDR3 length: 15 amino acids. In DNA, the CDR3 is TGTGCCAGCAGCCACGCAGGGGGCAGGAGTGAAAAACTGTTTTTT. It codes for CASSHAGGRSEKLFF.

At least ten counts were recorded for this clonotype. This chain uses TRBV20-1 with TRBJ2-1; 8 bases fit TRBD2. J lost 3 bases, V lost 6 bases, and 7 bases had no gene match. The CDR3 length is 14 residues. Germline loops: CDR1 DFQATT, CDR2 SNEGSKA (reference sequence). In nucleotides, the CDR3 is TGCAGTGCGTTTCCGGGACTAGACTACAATGAGCAGTTCTTC. Translated: CSAFPGLDYNEQFF.

The chain carries TRBV7-3 and TRBJ2-7; TRBD1 is a possible D gene (5 bases). Deletions cut 1 base from V and 2 bases from J, with 9 bases between. The CDR3 loop spans 14 amino acids. Germline CDR1 and CDR2: SGHTA and FQGTGA. CDR3 loop: CASSLNRQPYEQYV. CDR3 sequence (DNA): TGTGCCAGCAGCTTAAACCGACAGCCCTACGAGCAGTACGTC.

The chain is built from TRBV7-9 and TRBJ2-5; D unresolved. V gave up 2 bases and J gave up 5 bases, with 9 bases separating them. The CDR3 is made up of 13 amino acids. Germline CDR1 and CDR2: SEHNR and FQNEAQ (reference sequence). As DNA, the CDR3 is TGTGCCAGCAGCTTAATAGGCTTGGAGACCCAGTACTTC. It translates to CASSLIGLETQYF. Supplemented by reference TRBV7-9 and TRBJ2-5, the full variable domain reads DTGVSQNPRHKITKRGQNVTFRCDPISEHNRLYWYRQTLGQGPEFLTYFQNEAQLEKSRLLSDRFSAERPKGSFSTLEIQRTEQGDSAMYLCASSLIGLETQYFGPGTRLLVL.

This clonotype came up a few times. The CDR3 region is CAWSTWSGDNSPLHF. The CDR3 nucleotides read TGTGCCTGGAGTACTTGGTCCGGGGATAATTCACCCCTCCACTTT. The genes are TRBV30 and TRBJ1-6; no firm D call. Germline V gene sequence: CDR1 GTSNPN, CDR2 SVGIG (reference sequence). Trimming took off 2 bases at V and 5 bases at J, with 13 bases between the two ends. CDR3 length: 15 residues.